A selection of T cell receptor beta chains follows, all from one sample in a study of control samples from healthy donors and cancer patients. Profiling relied on immunoSEQ multiplex PCR, and the TCRdb table lists in-frame clones only, not all of them. The sample gives around 140,000 clones, approximately 92% of which show up once; 4.5% to 7% is in the top ten. Sequences were obtained from blood. All receptors derive from a man younger than 35 in good health. CDR3s include the opening cysteine and the closing phenylalanine or tryptophan. Each record gives: J gene, V gene, D gene, clone size, CDR3 protein, CDR3 DNA. The D gene is left open where the match is weak. A row's size may be missing; if present it is once, few, many or a size class.

TRBJ1-3 TRBV11-2 - - CASSLAGGNTIYF TGTGCCAGCAGCTTAGCAGGTGGAAACACCATATATTTT
TRBJ1-4 TRBV2 TRBD1 - CASRRTGIVEGVVKLFF TGTGCCAGCAGGAGGACAGGGATAGTCGAAGGTGTTGTGAAACTGTTTTTT
TRBJ2-2 TRBV7-6 - - CASSLGPGGNTGELFF TGTGCCAGCAGCTTAGGCCCAGGGGGGAATACCGGGGAGCTGTTTTTT
TRBJ1-5 TRBV5-4 TRBD1 once CASSLGTGEVRNQPQHF TGTGCCAGCAGCTTGGGGACAGGGGAGGTGCGCAATCAGCCCCAGCATTTT
TRBJ2-3 TRBV9 TRBD1 - CASSVAMDRGMTDTQYF TGTGCCAGCAGCGTAGCTATGGACAGGGGGATGACAGATACGCAGTATTTT
TRBJ1-1 TRBV2 - - CASREGQSEAFF TGTGCCAGCAGGGAGGGTCAGAGTGAAGCTTTCTTT
TRBJ2-5 TRBV30 - - CAWSSFGTKQETQYF TGTGCCTGGAGCTCATTTGGGACCAAGCAAGAGACCCAGTACTTC
TRBJ2-2 TRBV2 TRBD1 - CASSAQGVGTGELFF TGTGCCAGCAGCGCACAGGGGGTGGGGACCGGGGAGCTGTTTTTT
TRBJ1-5 TRBV4-1 - - CASSTMAHGNQPQHF TGCGCCAGCAGTACAATGGCTCATGGCAATCAGCCCCAGCATTTT
TRBJ1-5 TRBV3-1/TRBV3-2 - - CASGVVDQPNQPQHF TGTGCCAGCGGAGTCGTAGATCAGCCAAATCAGCCCCAGCATTTT
TRBJ2-3 TRBV6-1 TRBD1 - CASSEFGQGATQYF TGTGCCAGCAGTGAATTTGGACAGGGGGCTACGCAGTATTTT
TRBJ1-5 TRBV15 - - CATSRGWSGNQPQHF TGTGCCACCAGCAGAGGGTGGAGTGGCAATCAGCCCCAGCATTTT
TRBJ2-7 TRBV3-1/TRBV3-2 - - CASSPGLLPQYF TGTGCCAGCAGCCCCGGACTACTCCCCCAGTACTTC
TRBJ2-3 TRBV9 - - CASNPDTGAQYF TGTGCCAGCAACCCGGACACTGGCGCGCAGTATTTT
TRBJ1-2 TRBV7-6 - - CASSLGRGSSYGYTF TGTGCCAGCAGCTTAGGCAGGGGTTCATCCTATGGCTACACCTTC
TRBJ2-3 TRBV3-1/TRBV3-2 TRBD1 - CASSQEQGSTDTQYF TGTGCCAGCAGCCAGGAACAGGGGAGCACAGATACGCAGTATTTT
TRBJ2-3 TRBV6-5 - - CASGKGGASTDTQYF TGTGCCAGCGGTAAGGGGGGCGCAAGCACAGATACGCAGTATTTT
TRBJ2-7 TRBV5-4 - - CASSSPGGAPGEQYF TGTGCCAGCAGCTCCCCCGGTGGGGCCCCGGGAGAGCAGTACTTC
TRBJ1-1 TRBV21-1 - - CARLHQGQLLEAFF TGTGCCAGACTCCACCAGGGACAGCTTCTTGAAGCTTTCTTT
TRBJ2-2 TRBV27 TRBD2 once CASSLRDYRTGELFF TGTGCCAGCAGTTTAAGGGACTATCGCACCGGGGAGCTGTTTTTT
TRBJ1-5 TRBV5-1 TRBD1 - CASRQGDNQPQHF TGCGCCAGCCGACAGGGGGACAATCAGCCCCAGCATTTT
TRBJ2-3 TRBV7-2 - - CASSLTSTSTDTQYF TGTGCCAGCAGCTTAACCTCGACTAGCACAGATACGCAGTATTTT
TRBJ1-5 TRBV2 TRBD1 - CASRDTGTGRVQPQHF TGTGCCAGCAGAGACACCGGGACAGGGCGGGTCCAGCCCCAGCATTTT
TRBJ1-2 TRBV27 TRBD1 - CASSWTELTGGPYGYTF TGTGCCAGCAGTTGGACAGAACTGACAGGGGGTCCCTATGGCTACACCTTC
TRBJ2-7 TRBV9 TRBD2 once CASSPTIPGGGTYEQYF TGTGCCAGCAGCCCCACGATCCCGGGGGGTGGAACCTACGAGCAGTACTTC
TRBJ1-1 TRBV5-6 - - CASSLDWGTGTEAFF TGTGCCAGCAGCTTGGATTGGGGAACGGGCACTGAAGCTTTCTTT
TRBJ2-2 TRBV3-1/TRBV3-2 TRBD2 - CASSYERGGRITGELFF TGTGCCAGCAGCTATGAGCGGGGGGGCCGAATCACCGGGGAGCTGTTTTTT